This TCR beta chain is drawn from a study of blood T cell repertoires in COVID-19. Background on the study: Whether acute or convalescent, the COVID-19 samples came from the United States, Italy and Spain.

In the original processing: Nucleated cell counts were estimated from reference gene primer amplification. Sequencing used immunoSEQ multiplex PCR; TCRdb keeps in-frame clones, though not all of them. V and J calls and clone size are as listed in that table; D and trimming were resolved from the DNA. The table lists fewer than 85,000 clones, about 70% of them singletons. The sequence was obtained from a woman over 75 with active or convalescent COVID-19. Specimen: peripheral blood.

CDR3 sequence: CSVSGVGEKLFF. The CDR3 region has the DNA TGCAGCGTTTCGGGGGTAGGGGAAAAACTGTTTTTT. J is TRBJ1-4 and V is TRBV29-1, with D perhaps TRBD1 (5 bases). This CDR3 region has 12 residues. V gave up 5 bases and J gave up 8 bases, with 12 bases separating them. CDR1 is SQVTM and CDR2 is ANQGSEA in the germline V gene.